These 24 T cell receptor beta chains were all obtained from the same sample, sequenced in a study of identical twins. TCRdb analysed the 5' RACE reads with MiXCR anew, one entry per CDR3 protein. Altogether 140,000 to 150,000 distinct CDR3 sequences are present, 3% to 4% being singletons, with the ten largest covering 7% to 10%. Sequences were obtained from memory T cells sorted from blood. All receptors derive from a man aged 18 to 30 in good health.

This clonotype was observed many times. V and J are TRBV18 and TRBJ2-3; no clear D gene. This CDR3 is built from 14 residues. Germline V gene lookup returns CDR1 KGHSH and CDR2 LQKENI. V was cut by 2 bases and J by 1 base, with 7 bases left in between. CDR3 in amino acids: CASSPRQGTDTQYF. CDR3 coding DNA: TGTGCCAGCTCACCAAGGCAGGGCACAGATACGCAGTATTTT.

This clonotype was seen at least ten times. The chain combines TRBV5-8 with TRBJ2-1; D uncertain. V lost 4 bases and J lost 9, with 26 bases in between. This CDR3 comprises 17 residues. Germline CDR1 and CDR2: SGHTS and YDEGEE. CDR3 in amino acids: CASSPLFTAGPPGEQFF. In nucleotides, the CDR3 is TGTGCCAGCAGCCCCCTTTTTACGGCCGGACCCCCCGGTGAGCAGTTCTTC.

This clonotype showed up many times. The V call is TRBV12-3 or TRBV12-4, the J call TRBJ1-1; the D is unclear. This CDR3 has 14 residues. Trimming took 6 bases from V and 3 from J, leaving 14 bases between them. Here the CDR3 reads CASSPDRPYTEAFF. The CDR3 region has the DNA TGTGCCAGCAGCCCCGACCGTCCATACACTGAAGCTTTCTTT.

A few counts support this clonotype. V and J are TRBV9 and TRBJ2-7; D ambiguous. The CDR3 has 15 residues. CDR1 and CDR2 (germline): SGDLS, YYNGEE. Trimming left V 4 bases short and J 6 bases short, with 20 bases between. CDR3 DNA sequence: TGTGCCAGCAGCTTCGGACCCCAGTCCGTCCGCGAGCAGTACTTC. This translates into CASSFGPQSVREQYF.

This clonotype was recorded a few times. V is TRBV12-3 or TRBV12-4 and J is TRBJ2-1; D gene ambiguous. The CDR3 covers 14 residues. V was shortened by 7 bases and J by 4 bases, with 14 bases between the two germline ends. CDR3 protein: CASTAPLRYNEQFF. CDR3 DNA: TGTGCCAGCACCGCCCCACTCAGATACAATGAGCAGTTCTTC.

This clonotype was observed at least ten times. V usage is TRBV15 and J usage is TRBJ2-3, with D possibly TRBD2 on 5 matching bases. V lost 5 bases to trimming and J lost 6 bases, with 9 bases between them. CDR1 and CDR2 (germline): LNHNV, YYDKDF (reference sequence). The CDR3 is 12 amino acids. The CDR3 DNA reads TGTGCCACCAGCCCGGGAACGGATACGCAGTATTTT. Translation gives CATSPGTDTQYF.

This clonotype was seen many times. The J gene is TRBJ1-3, the V gene TRBV4-3; D not certain. The CDR3 totals 16 residues. V dropped 0 bases and J dropped 0 bases, with 9 bases sitting between them. The germline V gene has CDR1 LGHNA and CDR2 YSLEER. The CDR3 sequence: CASSQEKADSGNTIYF. The CDR3 bases are TGCGCCAGCAGCCAAGAAAAGGCCGACTCTGGAAACACCATATATTTT.

The table lists this clonotype with many counts. The V gene is TRBV6-1, the J gene TRBJ2-5, with D perhaps matching TRBD2 (5 bases). The germline CDR1 and CDR2 sequences are MNHNS and SASEGT. Trimming cost V 7 bases and J 5 bases, with 14 bases left between them. The CDR3 has 13 amino acids. Written as DNA, the CDR3 is TGTGCCAGCAACCTCGGACTTTCGGAGACCCAGTACTTC. Its translation is CASNLGLSETQYF.

This clonotype was seen repeatedly, ten times or more. This chain joins TRBV20-1 and TRBJ2-1; no firm D call. CDR1 and CDR2 (germline): DFQATT, SNEGSKA (reference sequence). CDR3 length equals 13 residues. With 5 bases removed from V and 0 bases from J, the gap between germline ends came to 8 bases. This CDR3 is CSAVTGSYNEQFF. CDR3 bases: TGCAGTGCTGTTACGGGCTCCTACAATGAGCAGTTCTTC.

This clonotype was detected ten times or more. The chain uses TRBV15 and TRBJ2-3; D is perhaps TRBD2 (5 bases). With 0 bases removed from V and 4 bases from J, the gap between germline ends came to 11 bases. CDR1 is LNHNV, CDR2 YYDKDF, per germline (reference sequence). This CDR3 comprises 15 residues. CDR3 amino acids: CATSRDREAADTQYF. CDR3 bases: TGTGCCACCAGCAGAGATCGGGAAGCGGCAGATACGCAGTATTTT.

This clonotype has ten or more counts. The chain employs TRBV14 and TRBJ1-1; no firm D call. Trimming took 4 bases from V and 4 from J, leaving 19 bases between them. The CDR3 spans 16 residues. Germline loops: CDR1 SGHDN, CDR2 FVKESK. CDR3 protein: CASSPKITAWGTEAFF. The CDR3 bases are TGTGCCAGCAGCCCGAAGATCACAGCCTGGGGCACTGAAGCTTTCTTT.

In its sample, this clonotype was seen many times. The V call is TRBV7-6, the J call TRBJ2-2; D gene uncertain. The CDR3 totals 14 residues. Germline CDR1 reads SGHVS; CDR2 reads FNYEAQ. V was pared by 4 bases and J by 8 bases, with 14 bases between. CDR3 bases: TGTGCCAGCAGCTCCGGAATTATTAGGGGGGAGCTGTTTTTT. It encodes CASSSGIIRGELFF. The variable domain in full, with the rest retrieved from reference TRBV7-6 and TRBJ2-2, is GAGVSQSPRYKVTKRGQDVALRCDPISGHVSLYWYRQALGQGPEFLTYFNYEAQQDKSGLPNDRFSAERPEGSISTLTIQRTEQRDSAMYRCASSSGIIRGELFFGEGSRLTVL.

In this sample, this clonotype turned up many times. This chain links TRBV4-1 with TRBJ2-5, with D possibly matching TRBD2 (5 bases). V gave up 5 bases and J gave up 1 base, with 8 bases separating them. Germline lookup yields CDR1 MGHRA and CDR2 YSYEKL. CDR3 size: 13 residues. The CDR3, as DNA: TGCGCCAGCAGCTCGAGCGGCCAAGAGACCCAGTACTTC. It yields the protein CASSSSGQETQYF.

This clonotype is judged medium-sized. The V gene is TRBV4-2, the J gene TRBJ2-7; D call uncertain. This CDR3 region has 15 residues. Germline lookup yields CDR1 LGHNA and CDR2 YNFKEQ. V was cut by 1 base and J by 2 bases, with 12 bases left in between. The CDR3 region has the DNA TGTGCCAGCAGCCAAGGACTTAGAGGACCCTACGAGCAGTACTTC. This encodes CASSQGLRGPYEQYF.

This clonotype came up many times. This chain joins TRBV20-1 and TRBJ2-3; maybe TRBD1 (6 bases). This CDR3 has 14 amino acids. The germline V and J ends were trimmed by 5 bases and 2 bases, with 14 bases remaining between them. Per the germline V gene, CDR1 is DFQATT and CDR2 is SNEGSKA (reference sequence). The CDR3 loop is CSAWDILLTDTQYF. The CDR3 nucleotides are TGCAGTGCTTGGGACATCCTACTCACAGATACGCAGTATTTT.

In this sample, this clonotype turned up many times. The CDR3 sequence is CATSGGGGNQPQHF. The CDR3 coding sequence is TGTGCCACCAGCGGGGGCGGGGGCAATCAGCCCCAGCATTTT. V is TRBV15 and J is TRBJ1-5; a possible D gene is TRBD1 (6 bases). Trimming pared 5 bases from V and 2 bases from J, leaving 10 bases between. In germline, CDR1 is LNHNV, CDR2 YYDKDF (reference sequence). The CDR3 has 14 residues.

This clonotype was seen at least ten times. This sequence joins TRBV5-1 and TRBJ2-7; 9 positions match TRBD2. V was pared by 0 bases and J by 5 bases, with 3 bases of the junction left unmatched. The CDR3 covers 14 residues. The germline V gene encodes CDR1 SGHRS and CDR2 YFSETQ. CDR3 sequence (DNA): TGCGCCAGCAGCTTGGATCCTAGCGGGAACGAGCAGTACTTC. Translation: CASSLDPSGNEQYF. Full variable domain (missing parts from reference TRBV5-1 and TRBJ2-7): KAGVTQTPRYLIKTRGQQVTLSCSPISGHRSVSWYQQTPGQGLQFLFEYFSETQRNKGNFPGRFSGRQFSNSRSEMNVSTLELGDSALYLCASSLDPSGNEQYFGPGTRLTVT.

This clonotype has a count of ten or more. This chain links TRBV4-3 with TRBJ1-1; D remains ambiguous. The ends were cut back, 0 bases at V and 0 bases at J, with 11 bases in the middle. This CDR3 comprises 16 residues. Germline V gives CDR1 LGHNA, CDR2 YSLEER. CDR3 residues: CASSQDQSRMNTEAFF. The CDR3 DNA reads TGCGCCAGCAGCCAAGATCAGAGCAGAATGAACACTGAAGCTTTCTTT.

Ten or more counts support this clonotype. The V gene is TRBV5-5, the J gene TRBJ2-5, with D unresolved. CDR1 and CDR2 (germline): SGHKS, YYEKEE (reference sequence). V was pared by 4 bases and J by 2 bases, with 12 bases between. This CDR3 comprises 14 residues. For the CDR3, the DNA is TGTGCCAGCAGCCTCGGAGACGGGCAAGAGACCCAGTACTTC. Its protein product is CASSLGDGQETQYF.

This clonotype was found many times. The chain joins TRBV7-6 to TRBJ1-1; D not resolved. Trimming shortened V by 4 bases and J by 1 base, and 7 bases separated the two germline ends. The CDR3 loop spans 13 amino acids. The V gene's germline CDR1 is SGHVS and CDR2 FNYEAQ. CDR3 in DNA: TGTGCCAGCAGCTCAATGCGGAACACTGAAGCTTTCTTT. Protein sequence: CASSSMRNTEAFF.

This clonotype was recorded at least ten times. V and J are TRBV5-1 and TRBJ2-3; 11 nucleotides align to TRBD1. The CDR3 contains 13 residues. J was trimmed by 11 bases and V by 3 bases; bases with no gene match: 5. Germline CDR1 SGHRS, CDR2 YFSETQ. The CDR3 DNA follows: TGCGCCAGCAGCTGGACAGGGGGCGGAGGGCAGTATTTT. This translates into CASSWTGGGGQYF. Combining the CDR3 with reference TRBV5-1 and TRBJ2-3 gives the whole variable domain KAGVTQTPRYLIKTRGQQVTLSCSPISGHRSVSWYQQTPGQGLQFLFEYFSETQRNKGNFPGRFSGRQFSNSRSEMNVSTLELGDSALYLCASSWTGGGGQYFGPGTRLTVL.

This clonotype was detected ten times or more. This chain connects TRBV5-1 to TRBJ2-4, with a possible D match to TRBD2 (5 bases). Trimming pared 0 bases from V and 2 bases from J, leaving 9 bases between. There are 15 residues in the CDR3. Germline lookup yields CDR1 SGHRS and CDR2 YFSETQ. CDR3 loop: CASSLALATKNIQYF. The DNA of the CDR3 is TGCGCCAGCAGCTTGGCCCTAGCAACCAAAAACATTCAGTACTTC.

Ten or more counts support this clonotype. The V and J genes are TRBV10-2 and TRBJ2-7; the D gene is possibly TRBD2 (5 bases). Germline CDR1 WSHSY, CDR2 SAAADI. The CDR3 extends over 12 amino acids. Trimming took off 4 bases at V and 4 bases at J, with 8 bases between the two ends. CDR3 residues: CASSGGVYEQYV. CDR3 sequence (DNA): TGCGCCAGCAGTGGGGGAGTATACGAGCAGTACGTC.

This clonotype was observed many times. The chain joins TRBV4-2 to TRBJ1-1, with TRBD1 identical over 7 bases. Germline loops: CDR1 LGHNA, CDR2 YNFKEQ. J gave up 3 bases and V 2 bases, and 6 bases lay outside the gene matches. The CDR3 is 15 amino acids. The CDR3 DNA is TGTGCCAGCAGCCAATCGACAGGGAGGGACACTGAAGCTTTCTTT. Residues: CASSQSTGRDTEAFF.